These T cell receptor beta chains were read from a single sample in a study of human T cells and chemical hapten exposure. TCRdb re-analysed the reads in MiXCR, keeping a single row per CDR3 protein. The repertoire consists of more than 100,000 distinct CDR3 sequences, with about 7.7% occurring once and the leading ten covering 1.3% to 1.5%. Material for sequencing was whole blood. The source of these receptors is a human donor in good health. Some clones in this sample may be carry-over from other donors' samples. CDR3s include the opening cysteine and the closing phenylalanine or tryptophan. A D gene is named only where the DNA matches it firmly. For some rows the clone size is stated as once, few or many, or as a class when expanded; others skip it.

clone_size | d_call | j_call | v_call | cdr3_aa | cdr3_nt
few | . | TRBJ2-7 | TRBV27 | CASREAGYEQYF | TGTGCCAGCCGAGAGGCCGGGTACGAGCAGTACTTC
few | . | TRBJ2-7 | TRBV14 | CASSSTGLSYEQYF | TGTGCCAGCAGCTCCACGGGACTCTCCTACGAGCAGTACTTC
few | . | TRBJ1-4 | TRBV7-9 | CASSLVGADEKLFF | TGTGCCAGCAGCTTAGTTGGGGCGGATGAAAAACTGTTTTTT
. | . | TRBJ2-7 | TRBV7-2 | CASSLARDKGYEQYF | TGTGCCAGCAGCTTAGCGCGCGATAAGGGCTACGAGCAGTACTTC
. | TRBD2 | TRBJ2-1 | TRBV20-1 | CSARDPTSGALSYNEQFF | TGCAGTGCTAGAGATCCCACTAGCGGGGCCCTCTCCTACAATGAGCAGTTCTTC
many | TRBD1 | TRBJ1-1 | TRBV3-1 | CASSQDWDRGLAFF | TGTGCCAGCAGCCAAGATTGGGACAGGGGGTTGGCTTTCTTT
many | . | TRBJ2-1 | TRBV29-1 | CSVDTYSYNEQFF | TGCAGCGTTGACACTTACTCCTACAATGAGCAGTTCTTC
. | TRBD1 | TRBJ1-6 | TRBV5-1 | CASSHNRGEAEPLHF | TGCGCCAGCAGCCACAACAGGGGGGAGGCGGAACCCCTCCACTTT
many | . | TRBJ1-1 | TRBV2 | CASIPAGTRTEAFF | TGTGCCAGCATCCCGGCCGGGACACGGACTGAAGCTTTCTTT
many | TRBD2 | TRBJ2-1 | TRBV7-9 | CASSLSSGDVIEQFF | TGTGCCAGCAGCTTATCTAGCGGGGACGTTATTGAGCAGTTCTTC
few | . | TRBJ2-2 | TRBV12-3/TRBV12-4 | CASSSLDSLNTGELFF | TGTGCCAGCAGTTCCCTAGACTCCCTGAACACCGGGGAGCTGTTTTTT
many | . | TRBJ1-5 | TRBV10-3 | CAIKGSDSNQPQHF | TGTGCCATCAAGGGTAGTGATAGCAATCAGCCCCAGCATTTT
many | . | TRBJ1-2 | TRBV30 | CAWATASLVPDYGYTF | TGTGCCTGGGCGACAGCTTCGCTCGTTCCTGACTATGGCTACACCTTC
many | . | TRBJ2-2 | TRBV29-1 | CSVEGFTGELFF | TGCAGCGTTGAAGGGTTCACCGGGGAGCTGTTTTTT
. | TRBD1 | TRBJ1-4 | TRBV7-9 | CASSFTGQGKVEKLFF | TGTGCCAGCAGCTTCACCGGACAGGGGAAGGTTGAAAAACTGTTTTTT
many | . | TRBJ2-7 | TRBV11-2 | CASRTVRRSYEQYF | TGTGCCAGCAGAACCGTCAGGCGATCCTACGAGCAGTACTTC
. | . | TRBJ2-2 | TRBV27 | CASSLSSVTDTGELFF | TGTGCCAGCAGTTTATCATCAGTGACGGACACCGGGGAGCTGTTTTTT
many | . | TRBJ1-5 | TRBV6-1 | CASSEIVAGPAQHF | TGTGCCAGCAGTGAAATTGTCGCGGGACCGGCCCAGCATTTT
many | . | TRBJ1-1 | TRBV27 | CASSFQGNTEAFF | TGTGCCAGCAGTTTCCAGGGGAACACTGAAGCTTTCTTT
few | TRBD1 | TRBJ1-5 | TRBV7-2 | CASSLGQGANRDQPQHF | TGTGCCAGCAGCTTAGGTCAGGGGGCTAATCGCGATCAGCCCCAGCATTTT
. | . | TRBJ2-3 | TRBV15 | CATSSSGGLGSGTDTQYF | TGTGCCACCAGCAGTTCAGGAGGCCTAGGTTCAGGGACAGATACGCAGTATTTT
many | . | TRBJ1-4 | TRBV16 | CASSQKRRPRSEKLFF | TGTGCCAGCAGCCAAAAGAGAAGACCTAGAAGTGAAAAACTGTTTTTT
. | . | TRBJ1-1 | TRBV6-2/TRBV6-3 | CASSYSMEVKEAFF | TGTGCCAGCAGTTACTCCATGGAGGTGAAAGAAGCTTTCTTT
many | . | TRBJ1-1 | TRBV20-1 | CSARPDPFGTEAFF | TGCAGTGCTAGACCAGACCCTTTTGGCACTGAAGCTTTCTTT
few | TRBD1 | TRBJ2-7 | TRBV7-6 | CASSLEGTATYEQYF | TGTGCCAGCAGCTTAGAAGGGACAGCGACCTACGAGCAGTACTTC